This TCR beta chain was obtained from a study of blood T cells in healthy people across ages. General study results and limits: As naive T cell percentage varied, TCR beta diversity correlated strongly with it.

About this clonotype: Its target is not known.

Using a J-beta primer mix together with a sample-barcoded 5' primer, a second PCR was run for about 6 to 11 cycles. TCRdb ran MiXCR on the 5' RACE reads and lists one entry per CDR3 protein. The sample includes 650,000 to 1,000,000 distinct CDR3 sequences, about half seen only once; the top ten take approximately 18%. There are 12 residues in the CDR3. The germline V gene has CDR1 LGHDT and CDR2 YNNKEL (reference sequence). Trimming cost V 6 bases and J 9 bases, with 14 bases left between them. This chain links TRBV3-1 with TRBJ1-2; a possible D gene is TRBD1 (6 bases). Material for sequencing was blood. This receptor was taken from a man aged 80 or over in good health. The CDR3 is CASSLQGFSYTF. The CDR3 coding sequence is TGTGCCAGCAGTTTACAGGGCTTCAGCTACACCTTC. The full variable domain, its missing parts supplied by reference TRBV3-1 and TRBJ1-2, is DTAVSQTPKYLVTQMGNDKSIKCEQNLGHDTMYWYKQDSKKFLKIMFSYNNKELIINETVPNRFSPKSPDKAHLNLHINSLELGDSAVYFCASSLQGFSYTFGSGTRLTVV.